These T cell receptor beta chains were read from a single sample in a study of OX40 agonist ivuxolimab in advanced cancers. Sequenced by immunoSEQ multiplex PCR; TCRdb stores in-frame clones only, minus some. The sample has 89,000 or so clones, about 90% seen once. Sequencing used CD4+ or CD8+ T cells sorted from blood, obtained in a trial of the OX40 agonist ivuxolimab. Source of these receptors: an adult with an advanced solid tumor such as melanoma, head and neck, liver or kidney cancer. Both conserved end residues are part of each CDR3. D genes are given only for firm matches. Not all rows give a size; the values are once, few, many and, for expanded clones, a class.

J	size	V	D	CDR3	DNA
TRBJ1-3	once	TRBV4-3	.	CASSQDRQVTGNTIYF	TGCGCCAGCAGCCAAGATCGACAGGTCACTGGAAACACCATATATTTT
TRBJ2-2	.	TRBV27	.	CASSLFRANTGELFF	TGTGCCAGCAGTTTATTCAGGGCCAACACCGGGGAGCTGTTTTTT
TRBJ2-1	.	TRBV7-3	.	CASSLTFTVLNEQFF	TGTGCCAGCAGCTTAACGTTTACGGTTCTCAATGAGCAGTTCTTC
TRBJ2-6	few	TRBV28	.	CASTYSGANVLTF	TGTGCCAGCACATACTCTGGGGCCAACGTCCTGACTTTC
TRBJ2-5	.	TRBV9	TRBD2	CASSISRTSGDETQYF	TGTGCCAGCAGCATCAGTCGGACTAGCGGGGATGAGACCCAGTACTTC
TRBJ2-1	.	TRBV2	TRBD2	CASRDILGGALQFF	TGTGCCAGCAGAGATATTCTCGGGGGGGCCCTGCAGTTCTTC
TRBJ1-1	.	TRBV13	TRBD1	CASKGTGGRNTEAFF	TGTGCCAGCAAAGGGACAGGGGGCAGGAACACTGAAGCTTTCTTT
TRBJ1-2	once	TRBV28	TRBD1	CASSRRGLWGYTF	TGTGCCAGCAGCCGCAGGGGGCTATGGGGCTACACCTTC
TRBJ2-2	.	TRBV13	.	CASSSGGELFF	TGTGCCAGCAGCTCCGGAGGGGAGCTGTTTTTT
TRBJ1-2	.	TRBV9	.	CASSVGGSYGYTF	TGTGCCAGCAGCGTAGGTGGTAGCTATGGCTACACCTTC
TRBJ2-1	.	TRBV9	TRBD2	CASSVGLAEYNEQFF	TGTGCCAGCAGCGTAGGACTAGCGGAGTACAATGAGCAGTTCTTC
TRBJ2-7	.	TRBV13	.	CASSRGLEQYF	TGTGCCAGCAGCCGCGGTTTGGAGCAGTACTTC
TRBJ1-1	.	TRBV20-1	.	CSAYRIQGAFF	TGCAGTGCTTACAGGATACAGGGAGCTTTCTTT
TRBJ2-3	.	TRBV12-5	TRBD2	CASALTSGPSTDTQYF	TGTGCTAGTGCCCTCACTAGCGGGCCTAGCACAGATACGCAGTATTTT
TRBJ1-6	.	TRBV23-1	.	CASSQFGGARSSPLHF	TGCGCCAGCAGTCAATTTGGGGGAGCGAGATCTTCACCCCTCCACTTT
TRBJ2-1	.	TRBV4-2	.	CASSQEFGYNEQFF	TGTGCCAGCAGCCAAGAATTCGGGTACAATGAGCAGTTCTTC
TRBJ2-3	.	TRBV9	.	CASSVEADTQYF	TGTGCCAGCAGCGTAGAGGCAGATACGCAGTATTTT
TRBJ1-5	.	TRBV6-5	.	CASSAPGTFQPQHF	TGTGCCAGCAGTGCTCCGGGGACATTTCAGCCCCAGCATTTT
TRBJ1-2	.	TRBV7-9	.	CASSSDDLRGYTF	TGTGCCAGCAGCTCAGACGACCTGAGGGGCTACACCTTC
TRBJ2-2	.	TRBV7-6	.	CASSLGSDTGELFF	TGTGCCAGCAGCTTAGGGTCGGACACCGGGGAGCTGTTTTTT
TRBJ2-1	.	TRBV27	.	CASSYGLHNEQFF	TGTGCCAGCAGTTACGGACTCCATAATGAGCAGTTCTTC
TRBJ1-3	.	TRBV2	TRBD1	CASSETGVDGNTIYF	TGTGCCAGCAGTGAGACAGGGGTTGATGGAAACACCATATATTTT
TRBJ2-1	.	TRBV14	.	CASSQAGSPNEQFF	TGTGCCAGCAGCCAAGCGGGTTCACCCAATGAGCAGTTCTTC
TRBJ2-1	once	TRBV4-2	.	CASSQDGGYEQFF	TGTGCCAGCAGCCAAGATGGGGGGTATGAGCAGTTCTTC
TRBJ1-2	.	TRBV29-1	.	CSARGGRAANYGYTF	TGCAGCGCCCGGGGGGGGCGGGCGGCTAACTATGGCTACACCTTC
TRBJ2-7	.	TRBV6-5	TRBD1	CASSYLGQAYEQYF	TGTGCCAGCAGTTATCTAGGACAGGCCTACGAGCAGTACTTC
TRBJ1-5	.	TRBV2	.	CASSHGLGGNQPQHF	TGTGCCAGCAGCCACGGCCTAGGCGGGAATCAGCCCCAGCATTTT
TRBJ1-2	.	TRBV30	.	CAWSPGNYGYTF	TGTGCCTGGAGTCCAGGAAACTATGGCTACACCTTC
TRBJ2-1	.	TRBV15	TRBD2	CATSISGETYNEQFF	TGTGCCACCAGCATTAGCGGGGAAACCTACAATGAGCAGTTCTTC
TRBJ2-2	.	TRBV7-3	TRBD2	CASSLAGDAGELFF	TGTGCCAGCAGTTTAGCGGGAGACGCCGGGGAGCTGTTTTTT
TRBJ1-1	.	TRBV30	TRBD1	CAWGTGGTEAFF	TGTGCCTGGGGGACAGGTGGGACTGAAGCTTTCTTT
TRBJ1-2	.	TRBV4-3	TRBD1	CASSQGQGARGYTF	TGCGCCAGCAGCCAAGGACAGGGGGCGCGTGGCTACACCTTC
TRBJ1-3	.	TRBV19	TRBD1	CASMPAGGGNTIYF	TGTGCCAGTATGCCGGCAGGGGGCGGAAACACCATATATTTT
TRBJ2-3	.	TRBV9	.	CASSAGSTDTQYF	TGTGCCAGCAGCGCAGGTTCCACAGATACGCAGTATTTT
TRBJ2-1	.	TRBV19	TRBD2	CASSILGLAGGGSYNEQFF	TGTGCCAGTAGTATTCTTGGACTAGCGGGAGGGGGGTCCTACAATGAGCAGTTCTTC
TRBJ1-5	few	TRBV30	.	CAWSVSSNQPQHF	TGTGCCTGGAGTGTAAGTAGCAATCAGCCCCAGCATTTT
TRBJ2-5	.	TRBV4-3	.	CASSRRPETQYF	TGCGCCAGCAGCCGCCGACCAGAGACCCAGTACTTC
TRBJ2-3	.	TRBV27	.	CASSLTGRADTQYF	TGTGCCAGCAGTTTGACAGGCCGTGCAGATACGCAGTATTTT
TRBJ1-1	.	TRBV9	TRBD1	CASSDPGQGAIEAFF	TGTGCCAGCAGCGACCCGGGACAGGGGGCGATTGAAGCTTTCTTT
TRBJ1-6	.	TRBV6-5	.	CASSSKPAHLHF	TGTGCCAGCAGTTCCAAGCCTGCTCACCTCCACTTT
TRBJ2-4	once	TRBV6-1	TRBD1	CASSERTGGLYIQYF	TGTGCCAGCAGTGAGAGGACAGGGGGCTTATACATTCAGTACTTC
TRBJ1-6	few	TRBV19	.	CASEKGQGNRSPLHF	TGTGCCAGTGAAAAGGGTCAGGGAAACCGCTCACCCCTCCACTTT
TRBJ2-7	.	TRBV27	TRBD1	CASSLMPPGQGWYEQYF	TGTGCCAGCAGTTTAATGCCCCCCGGACAGGGGTGGTACGAGCAGTACTTC
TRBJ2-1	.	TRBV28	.	CASRQVSDEQFF	TGTGCCAGCAGACAGGTTAGTGATGAGCAGTTCTTC
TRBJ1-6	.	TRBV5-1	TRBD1	CASSWTGEGSPLHF	TGCGCCAGCAGTTGGACAGGGGAAGGTTCACCCCTCCACTTT